Shown below are 6 T cell receptor beta chains from a single sample sequenced in a study of immune evolution from preneoplasia to lung adenocarcinoma. Clones were sequenced by immunoSEQ multiplex PCR, and TCRdb holds only the in-frame ones, with some missing. The data show 4,000 to 5,000 clones, with around 84% seen just once and roughly 3.2% held by the top ten. The sequencing sample was made of FFPE minimally invasive lung adenocarcinoma tissue. These receptors were taken from a person between 65 and 80 years old with lung adenocarcinoma.

The rearrangement joins TRBV10-2 to TRBJ2-5; 13 bases line up with TRBD2. From germline, CDR1 is WSHSY and CDR2 SAAADI. This CDR3 is built from 16 residues. The V and J ends lost 2 bases and 5 bases, in that order; junction bases with no gene match: 5. Here the CDR3 reads CASSEGTSGIGETQYF. As DNA, the CDR3 is TGCGCCAGCAGTGAGGGGACTAGCGGGATCGGTGAGACCCAGTACTTC.

This chain uses TRBV5-6 with TRBJ2-2; D gene unclear. V gave up 2 bases and J gave up 5 bases, with 4 bases separating them. The CDR3 covers 12 residues. The germline gives CDR1 SGHDT, CDR2 YYEEEE. The CDR3 DNA reads as TGTGCCAGCAGCTTCGGGACCGGGGAGCTGTTTTTT. As protein: CASSFGTGELFF.

The chain has TRBV11-2 and TRBJ2-5, with 11 bases matching TRBD2. The CDR3 contains 17 residues. Germline V gives CDR1 SGHAT, CDR2 FQNNGV. V trimming: 1 base; J trimming: 5 bases; junction bases outside the gene matches: 9. CDR3 bases: TGTGCCAGCAGCTTAGGTCTCTTAGCGGGGGGGCAGGAGACCCAGTACTTC. Translated, it gives CASSLGLLAGGQETQYF.

A few counts support this clone. V gene TRBV4-1 combines with J gene TRBJ1-1, with D tentatively TRBD1 (6 bases). Germline CDR1 and CDR2: MGHRA and YSYEKL. V shed 0 bases and J shed 4 bases, with 18 bases lying between them. CDR3 length: 17 amino acids. As DNA, the CDR3 is TGCGCCAGCAGCCAAGATAGTTACAGGGCGAGGAGCACTGAAGCTTTCTTT. Amino acid sequence: CASSQDSYRARSTEAFF.

The chain employs TRBV27 and TRBJ2-1, with D uncertain. This CDR3 has 16 residues. CDR1 and CDR2 from the germline V gene are MNHEY and SMNVEV (reference sequence). The V end lost 6 bases, the J end lost 3 bases, and 18 bases lay between the germline ends. The DNA for the CDR3 is TGTGCCAGCAGGGGTCGAACCTACCACCTCTACAATGAGCAGTTCTTC. Its translation: CASRGRTYHLYNEQFF.

A remark on this clone: One junction end does not reproduce the germline sequence, and a read error may be involved. V and J are TRBV5-4 and TRBJ2-1; 10 nucleotides match TRBD2. CDR1 is SGHNT, CDR2 YYREEE, per germline (reference sequence). The length of the CDR3 is 16 residues. The chain's CDR3 is CASSSELAGDYNEQFF. Here the CDR3 DNA reads TGCGCCAGCAGCTCCGAGCTAGCGGGGGACTACAATGAGCAGTTCTTC.